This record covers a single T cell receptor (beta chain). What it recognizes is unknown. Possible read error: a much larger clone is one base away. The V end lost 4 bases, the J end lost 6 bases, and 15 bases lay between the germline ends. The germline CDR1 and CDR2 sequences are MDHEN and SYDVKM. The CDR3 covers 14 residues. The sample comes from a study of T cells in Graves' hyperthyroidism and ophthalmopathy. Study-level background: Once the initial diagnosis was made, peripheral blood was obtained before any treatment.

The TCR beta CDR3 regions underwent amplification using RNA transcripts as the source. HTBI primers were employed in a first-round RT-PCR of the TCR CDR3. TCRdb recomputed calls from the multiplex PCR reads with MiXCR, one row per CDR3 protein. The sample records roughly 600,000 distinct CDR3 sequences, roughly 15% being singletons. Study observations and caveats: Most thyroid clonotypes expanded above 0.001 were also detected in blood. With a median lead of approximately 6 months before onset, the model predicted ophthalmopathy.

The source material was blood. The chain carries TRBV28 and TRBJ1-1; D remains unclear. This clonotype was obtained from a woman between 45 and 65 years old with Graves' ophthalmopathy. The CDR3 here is CASSSEANLAEAFF. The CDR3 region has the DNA TGTGCCAGCAGTTCCGAGGCGAATCTGGCTGAAGCTTTCTTT.